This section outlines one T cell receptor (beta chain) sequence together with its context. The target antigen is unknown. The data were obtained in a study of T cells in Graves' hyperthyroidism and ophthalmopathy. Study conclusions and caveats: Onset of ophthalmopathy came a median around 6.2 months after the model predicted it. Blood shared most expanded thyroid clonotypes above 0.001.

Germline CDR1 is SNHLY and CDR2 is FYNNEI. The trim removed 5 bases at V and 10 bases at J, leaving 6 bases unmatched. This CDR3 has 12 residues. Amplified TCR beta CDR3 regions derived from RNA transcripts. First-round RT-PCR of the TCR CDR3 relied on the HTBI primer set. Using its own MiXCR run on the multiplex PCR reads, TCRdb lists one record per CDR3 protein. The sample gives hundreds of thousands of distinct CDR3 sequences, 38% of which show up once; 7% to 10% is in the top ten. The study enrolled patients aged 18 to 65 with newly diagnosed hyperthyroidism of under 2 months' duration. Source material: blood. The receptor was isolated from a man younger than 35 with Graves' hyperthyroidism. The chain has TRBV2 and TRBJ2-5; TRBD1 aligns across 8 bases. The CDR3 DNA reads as TGTGCCAGCAGTCGGACAGGGCACCACCAGTACTTC. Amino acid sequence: CASSRTGHHQYF. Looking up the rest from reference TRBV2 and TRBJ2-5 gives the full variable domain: EPEVTQTPSHQVTQMGQEVILRCVPISNHLYFYWYRQILGQKVEFLVSFYNNEISEKSEIFDDQFSVERPDGSNFTLKIRSTKLEDSAMYFCASSRTGHHQYFGPGTRLLVL.